These 20 T cell receptor beta chains share one sample of origin, sequenced in a study of graft-versus-host responses after intestinal transplantation. The method was immunoSEQ multiplex PCR; TCRdb's version includes in-frame clones alone and lacks a portion of them. The sample lists about 23,000 clones, 90% to 95% occurring once. The specimen was PBMCs, collected 39 days after intestinal transplant. These receptor sequences come from a human patient who received an intestinal transplant, so some T cells may come from the graft donor.

This clone was detected once. This chain connects TRBV30 to TRBJ1-6; perhaps TRBD1 as D (5 bases). Trimming took off 3 bases at V and 0 bases at J, with 12 bases between the two ends. The CDR3 is 16 residues long. CDR1 is GTSNPN, CDR2 SVGIG, per germline (reference sequence). The CDR3 nucleotides read TGTGCCTGGAGCCTAGGGGTATTCTCCTATAATTCACCCCTCCACTTT. This translates into CAWSLGVFSYNSPLHF.

The genes are TRBV9 and TRBJ2-7, with D tentatively TRBD1 or TRBD2 (6 bases each). The CDR3 runs to 19 residues. V was cut by 4 bases and J by 0 bases, with 26 bases left in between. From germline, CDR1 is SGDLS and CDR2 YYNGEE. The CDR3 DNA follows: TGTGCCAGCAGCCCGCGGGACACCCAGGCGGGTCCCCCCTCCTACGAGCAGTACTTC. Encoded protein: CASSPRDTQAGPPSYEQYF.

This rearrangement joins TRBV7-2 to TRBJ1-6, with D perhaps TRBD1 (6 bases). Between the trimmed V and J ends, which lost 5 bases and 3 bases, there was a span of 14 bases. The V gene's germline CDR1 is SGHTA and CDR2 FQGNSA. The CDR3 loop spans 16 amino acids. The CDR3 reads CASSVPGHLYNSPLHF. The CDR3 DNA is TGTGCCAGCAGCGTCCCGGGACACCTCTATAATTCACCCCTCCACTTT.

The chain carries TRBV6-5 and TRBJ2-7, with D maybe TRBD2 (5 bases). Germline values: CDR1 MNHEY, CDR2 SVGAGI. The V end was cut by 6 bases, the J end by 4 bases, with 16 bases between. The CDR3 covers 14 residues. The chain's CDR3 is CASSQTKEGYEQYF. The CDR3 DNA reads TGTGCCAGCAGCCAGACTAAGGAAGGTTACGAGCAGTACTTC.

This chain links TRBV27 with TRBJ2-5, with D possibly called TRBD1 or TRBD2 (6 bases each). V lost 7 bases and J lost 7, with 19 bases in between. CDR3 length equals 14 residues. Germline V gene lookup returns CDR1 MNHEY and CDR2 SMNVEV (reference sequence). CDR3 DNA: TGTGCCAGCAACCGAGACGGGGGCCCGGGGACCCAGTACTTC. Translation: CASNRDGGPGTQYF.

The gene calls are TRBV6-1 and TRBJ2-3, with D unresolved. In germline, CDR1 is MNHNS, CDR2 SASEGT. V lost 8 bases, J lost 2 bases, and 5 bases lay in between. The CDR3 consists of 11 residues. CDR3 in amino acids: CASGNTDTQYF. The CDR3 DNA reads as TGTGCCAGCGGCAACACAGATACGCAGTATTTT.

Turning to this clone: A read error may produce the germline difference seen at one junction end. This chain links TRBV5-1 with TRBJ1-2; unclear D gene. The CDR3 contains 13 residues. CDR1 is SGHRS, CDR2 YFSETQ, per germline. The CDR3 DNA follows: TGTGCCAGCAGATCGCCCCGGGCCGTAAGCTACACCTTC. This encodes CASRSPRAVSYTF. Together with reference TRBV5-1 and TRBJ1-2, the CDR3 gives the full variable domain: KAGVTQTPRYLIKTRGQQVTLSCSPISGHRSVSWYQQTPGQGLQFLFEYFSETQRNKGNFPGRFSGRQFSNSRSEMNVSTLELGDSALYLCASRSPRAVSYTFGSGTRLTVV.

The chain links TRBV2 to TRBJ1-2; D gene uncertain. Trimming took 7 bases from V and 4 from J, leaving 13 bases between them. The germline V gene encodes CDR1 SNHLY and CDR2 FYNNEI. The CDR3 covers 13 residues. The CDR3 loop reads CASIDDFFYGYTF. CDR3 nucleotides: TGTGCCAGCATTGATGATTTCTTCTATGGCTACACCTTC.

This chain connects TRBV19 to TRBJ2-1; TRBD1 aligns across 7 bases. This CDR3 is built from 15 residues. The J segment lost 9 bases and the V segment lost 5 bases, leaving 13 bases of the junction unmatched. From germline, CDR1 is LNHDA and CDR2 SQIVND (reference sequence). The CDR3 here is CASSLGQRLMIEQFF. The CDR3 DNA reads TGTGCCAGTAGTCTGGGACAGAGGTTGATGATTGAGCAGTTCTTC.

The rearrangement joins TRBV28 to TRBJ2-5, with 7 bases identical to TRBD1. The J segment lost 1 base and the V segment lost 5 bases, leaving 7 bases of the junction unmatched. Germline-derived CDR1 and CDR2 are MDHEN and SYDVKM. The CDR3 is made up of 15 amino acids. The CDR3 DNA is TGTGCCAGCAGTATTACCGGGACAGCCCAAGAGACCCAGTACTTC. Protein: CASSITGTAQETQYF.

The table lists this clone with a count of one. The rearrangement uses TRBV19 and TRBJ2-5; TRBD2 aligns across 12 bases. The end of the DNA is better explained by TRBJ2-7, so the J call may be wrong. The CDR3 runs 15 residues. CDR1 and CDR2 from the germline V gene are LNHDA and SQIVND (reference sequence). The CDR3 spells CASSSGLAGFDEQYF. DNA of the CDR3: TGTGCCAGTAGTAGCGGACTAGCGGGATTCGACGAGCAGTACTTC.

V is TRBV27 and J is TRBJ2-1; 8 bases are shared with TRBD2. CDR3 size: 13 residues. Germline V gene lookup returns CDR1 MNHEY and CDR2 SMNVEV (reference sequence). Germline trimming cut 3 bases from V and 7 bases from J; bases unmatched to any gene: 2. Written as DNA, the CDR3 is TGTGCCAGCAGTTTGGCTAGCGGGAATGAGCAGTTCTTC. As protein: CASSLASGNEQFF.

This chain connects TRBV27 to TRBJ2-7, with 7 bases identical to TRBD2. CDR1 and CDR2 (germline): MNHEY, SMNVEV (reference sequence). This CDR3 comprises 12 residues. V shed 5 bases and J 4 bases; nucleotides not matched to a gene: 2. CDR3 bases: TGTGCCAGCAGTAGCGGGGCGTACGAGCAGTACTTC. It is translated as CASSSGAYEQYF.

The rearrangement uses TRBV9 and TRBJ2-1; TRBD2 matches 10 bases. Germline CDR1 reads SGDLS; CDR2 reads YYNGEE. The V gene end was trimmed by 0 bases and the J gene end by 2 bases; junction bases not matched to a gene: 2. The CDR3 sequence is 16 residues long. CDR3 sequence: CASSVGTSGAYNEQFF. CDR3 nucleotide sequence: TGTGCCAGCAGCGTAGGTACTAGCGGGGCCTACAATGAGCAGTTCTTC.

V usage is TRBV9 and J usage is TRBJ1-1, with 7 nucleotides matching TRBD1. With V trimmed by 4 bases and J by 0 bases, 6 bases remained unmatched. Germline-derived CDR1 and CDR2 are SGDLS and YYNGEE. This CDR3 contains 15 residues. In DNA, the CDR3 is TGTGCCAGCAGCTCTTTGACAGGGATGAACACTGAAGCTTTCTTT. This gives the protein CASSSLTGMNTEAFF.

This chain links TRBV5-6 with TRBJ1-1; no clear D gene. Trimming cost V 0 bases and J 4 bases, with 1 base left between them. The CDR3 spans 11 residues. Germline values: CDR1 SGHDT, CDR2 YYEEEE. The CDR3 region is CASSLATEAFF. CDR3 coding DNA: TGTGCCAGCAGCTTGGCCACTGAAGCTTTCTTT.

V gene TRBV6-1 combines with J gene TRBJ1-5; 10 bases agree with TRBD1. Germline values: CDR1 MNHNS, CDR2 SASEGT. Losses at the gene ends were 4 bases for V and 5 bases for J; bases not matched to a gene: 5. The CDR3 length is 15 residues. The CDR3, as DNA: TGTGCCAGCAGTGTCCCCGGGACAGGGGATCAGCCCCAGCATTTT. Translation gives CASSVPGTGDQPQHF.

The rearrangement joins TRBV6-6 to TRBJ2-5; tentatively, D is TRBD1 or TRBD2 (5 bases each). V lost 6 bases and J 1 base, leaving 15 bases between the germline ends. Germline V gene lookup returns CDR1 MNHNY and CDR2 SVGAGI (reference sequence). The CDR3 has 15 residues. The CDR3 bases are TGTGCCAGCAGATCCGGGACCTTCAGCCAAGAGACCCAGTACTTC. It yields the protein CASRSGTFSQETQYF.

This clone has a single count. This rearrangement joins TRBV10-2 to TRBJ2-2, with 8 bases aligning to TRBD1. CDR1 is WSHSY, CDR2 SAAADI, per germline. V lost 6 bases and J lost 3; bases outside the gene matches: 12. This CDR3 spans 17 amino acids. CDR3 DNA: TGCGCCAGCAGAGGAAGTACCGGGACAGGAGACACCGGGGAGCTGTTTTTT. Translation gives CASRGSTGTGDTGELFF.

The chain employs TRBV6-1 and TRBJ2-7; 12 bases align to TRBD1. This CDR3 comprises 14 residues. Germline lookup yields CDR1 MNHNS and CDR2 SASEGT. With 6 bases clipped from V and 6 bases from J, the junction kept 6 bases outside the gene matches. The CDR3 DNA reads TGTGCCAGCAGGCCGGGACAGGGGGCGGGCGAGCAGTACTTC. Translated: CASRPGQGAGEQYF.